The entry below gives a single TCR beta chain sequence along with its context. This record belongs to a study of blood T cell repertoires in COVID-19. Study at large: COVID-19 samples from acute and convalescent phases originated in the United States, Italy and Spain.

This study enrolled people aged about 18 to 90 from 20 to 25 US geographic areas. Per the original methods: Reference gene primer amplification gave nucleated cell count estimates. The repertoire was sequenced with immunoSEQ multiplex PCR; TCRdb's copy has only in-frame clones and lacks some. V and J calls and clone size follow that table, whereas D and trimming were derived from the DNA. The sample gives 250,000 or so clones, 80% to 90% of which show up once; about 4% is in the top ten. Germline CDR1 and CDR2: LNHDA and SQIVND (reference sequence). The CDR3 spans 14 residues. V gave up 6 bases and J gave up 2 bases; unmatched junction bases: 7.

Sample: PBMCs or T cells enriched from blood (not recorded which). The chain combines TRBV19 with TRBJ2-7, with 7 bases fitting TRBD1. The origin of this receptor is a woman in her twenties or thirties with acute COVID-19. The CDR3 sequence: CASSHPGTAYEQYF. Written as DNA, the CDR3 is TGTGCCAGTAGCCACCCCGGGACAGCCTACGAGCAGTACTTC.